One and the same sample provided the 30 T cell receptor beta chains below, sequenced in a study of control samples from healthy donors and cancer patients (dated by TCRdb to between 2020 and 2021). Library generation was performed with the immunoSEQ multiplex PCR assay. TCRdb carries this immuneACCESS record with in-frame sequences only. Its versions omit some clonotypes, under half of them owing to an unresolved V gene in the studies checked, with the rest unexplained. For this sample there are about 170,000 clones; just over 90% appear just once. Approximately 4% of the sample is taken by the ten largest. Material for sequencing was blood. The receptor source for this set is a woman aged 55 to 70 in good health.

The genes are TRBV6-5 and TRBJ1-1, with D maybe TRBD1 (6 bases). V lost 5 bases and J 4 bases, leaving 17 bases between the germline ends. Germline V CDR1 and CDR2: MNHEY, SVGAGI. The length of the CDR3 is 15 residues. The CDR3 region has the DNA TGTGCCAGCAGTCCGCCGCCAGGGACAACCACTGAAGCTTTCTTT. Encoded protein: CASSPPPGTTTEAFF.

The chain joins TRBV20-1 to TRBJ2-7, with 7 nucleotides matching TRBD1. The CDR3 length is 13 residues. Germline lookup yields CDR1 DFQATT and CDR2 SNEGSKA (reference sequence). The V and J ends lost 5 bases and 4 bases, in that order; junction bases with no gene match: 8. DNA of the CDR3: TGCAGTGCTGGTGGACAGGACCCGTACGAGCAGTACTTC. It translates to CSAGGQDPYEQYF.

The J gene is TRBJ2-1, the V gene TRBV19, with D possibly TRBD2 on 6 matching bases. The CDR3 consists of 15 residues. The germline CDR1 and CDR2 sequences are LNHDA and SQIVND (reference sequence). V was trimmed by 6 bases and J by 6 bases, leaving 18 bases between them. DNA for the CDR3: TGTGCCAGTAGGGAAACCGGGACTCAAAGCAATGAGCAGTTCTTC. Its protein product is CASRETGTQSNEQFF.

This chain links TRBV5-1 with TRBJ2-1, with 14 bases identical to TRBD2. Germline CDR1 SGHRS, CDR2 YFSETQ. The CDR3 has 15 amino acids. V was clipped by 2 bases and J by 7 bases; unmatched bases: 2. The CDR3 region is CASSLRTSGGNEQFF. The CDR3, as DNA: TGCGCCAGCAGCTTAAGGACTAGCGGGGGGAATGAGCAGTTCTTC.

The J gene is TRBJ1-5, the V gene TRBV4-3; D is unresolved. Germline CDR1 LGHNA, CDR2 YSLEER. The V and J ends lost 0 bases and 7 bases respectively, with 7 bases between them. The CDR3 has 13 residues. The CDR3 DNA reads as TGCGCCAGCAGCCAAGATTATCAGCAGCCCCAGCATTTT. Translating gives CASSQDYQQPQHF.

The J gene is TRBJ1-1, the V gene TRBV7-2; the D gene is possibly TRBD1 (5 bases). Between the trimmed V and J ends, which lost 3 bases and 8 bases, there was a span of 22 bases. The CDR3 is made up of 16 amino acids. From germline, CDR1 is SGHTA and CDR2 FQGNSA. The CDR3 sequence: CASSFGSPGVKREAFF. For the CDR3, the DNA is TGTGCCAGCAGCTTCGGTAGCCCGGGGGTGAAACGGGAAGCTTTCTTT.

The chain is built from TRBV7-3 and TRBJ2-5, with 8 bases lining up with TRBD2. V gave up 2 bases and J gave up 2 bases; unmatched junction bases: 4. Germline V CDR1 and CDR2: SGHTA, FQGTGA. The CDR3 spans 15 residues. Written as DNA, the CDR3 is TGTGCCAGCAGCTTAGGGCGGGGGGTACAAGAGACCCAGTACTTC. Translation gives CASSLGRGVQETQYF. Using reference TRBV7-3 and TRBJ2-5 for the parts outside the CDR3, the full variable domain is GAGVSQTPSNKVTEKGKYVELRCDPISGHTALYWYRQSLGQGPEFLIYFQGTGAADDSGLPNDRFFAVRPEGSVSTLKIQRTERGDSAVYLCASSLGRGVQETQYFGPGTRLLVL.

The chain joins TRBV4-3 to TRBJ1-2, with TRBD1 as a possible D gene (6 bases). This CDR3 has 13 amino acids. V lost 3 bases to trimming and J lost 5 bases, with 10 bases between them. Germline values: CDR1 LGHNA, CDR2 YSLEER. The DNA of the CDR3 is TGCGCCAGCAGCCAGGCAACAGGGTATGGCTACACCTTC. This encodes CASSQATGYGYTF.

The chain is built from TRBV10-3 and TRBJ1-2; D is ambiguous. The CDR3 consists of 14 residues. The germline V gene has CDR1 ENHRY and CDR2 SYGVKD. V lost 4 bases, J lost 2 bases, and 11 bases lay in between. CDR3 bases: TGTGCCATCAGTGTCTCGCAAGAAAACTATGGCTACACCTTC. Translated, it gives CAISVSQENYGYTF.

The gene calls are TRBV2 and TRBJ2-7; no clear D gene. CDR1 SNHLY and CDR2 FYNNEI come from the germline V gene. The CDR3 is made up of 12 amino acids. The germline V and J ends were trimmed by 7 bases and 2 bases, with 9 bases remaining between them. CDR3 sequence (DNA): TGTGCCAGCATAGAGTTCCCCTACGAGCAGTACTTC. This sequence encodes CASIEFPYEQYF.

The chain employs TRBV7-9 and TRBJ1-2; 7 positions match TRBD1. CDR3 length: 13 residues. The germline V gene encodes CDR1 SEHNR and CDR2 FQNEAQ (reference sequence). The V segment lost 5 bases and the J segment 4 bases; nucleotides outside the gene matches: 4. The chain's CDR3 is CASSATGVYGYTF. The CDR3 nucleotides read TGTGCCAGCAGCGCAACAGGGGTCTATGGCTACACCTTC.

This chain joins TRBV10-2 and TRBJ1-6, with D perhaps matching TRBD1 (5 bases). This CDR3 region has 17 residues. Germline loops: CDR1 WSHSY, CDR2 SAAADI. Between the trimmed V and J ends, which lost 1 base and 9 bases, there was a span of 19 bases. The CDR3 nucleotides read TGCGCCAGCAGTGAGTTGGTTTGGGGCTCCAAGTCTTCACCCCTCCACTTT. Encoded protein: CASSELVWGSKSSPLHF.

This chain links TRBV10-3 with TRBJ2-2; 7 bases agree with TRBD1. J lost 0 bases, V lost 6 bases, and 1 base had no gene match. Germline V lookup: CDR1 ENHRY, CDR2 SYGVKD. The CDR3 length is 14 residues. The DNA of the CDR3 is TGTGCCATCAGGGGACAGTCGAACACCGGGGAGCTGTTTTTT. It is translated as CAIRGQSNTGELFF.

V usage is TRBV7-3 and J usage is TRBJ2-7, with 8 bases identical to TRBD1. CDR3 length equals 16 residues. V was pared by 5 bases and J by 2 bases, with 11 bases of the junction left unmatched. Germline V lookup: CDR1 SGHTA, CDR2 FQGTGA. CDR3 amino acids: CASSPRTGRPTYEQYF. The CDR3 nucleotides read TGTGCCAGCAGCCCTCGGACAGGGCGACCTACCTACGAGCAGTACTTC.

V usage is TRBV6-6 and J usage is TRBJ1-1, with 7 bases matching TRBD1. Per the germline V gene, CDR1 is MNHNY and CDR2 is SVGAGI (reference sequence). Trimming at V came to 0 bases and at J to 1 base, leaving 2 bases not matched to a gene. This CDR3 comprises 15 residues. The CDR3 DNA reads as TGTGCCAGCAGTTACTCCGGGACAGAGAACACTGAAGCTTTCTTT. Translating gives CASSYSGTENTEAFF.

The chain has TRBV5-6 and TRBJ1-1; D gene unclear. CDR1 and CDR2 from the germline V gene are SGHDT and YYEEEE. This CDR3 spans 13 amino acids. Trimming removed 9 bases from V and 3 bases from J, with 15 bases in between. CDR3 DNA sequence: TGTGCCACCCAACCTGGCGGGGACACTGAAGCTTTCTTT. It yields the protein CATQPGGDTEAFF.

This rearrangement joins TRBV7-2 to TRBJ2-3; D unclear. Germline-derived CDR1 and CDR2 are SGHTA and FQGNSA. The CDR3 consists of 14 residues. The V end was cut by 5 bases, the J end by 2 bases, with 11 bases between. CDR3 sequence reads: CASSLGPNTDTQYF. Written as DNA, the CDR3 is TGTGCCAGCAGCCTGGGCCCTAACACAGATACGCAGTATTTT.

This clone is a singleton in its sample. This chain uses TRBV6-5 with TRBJ1-2; TRBD1 might be the D (5 bases). From germline, CDR1 is MNHEY and CDR2 SVGAGI. This CDR3 is built from 15 residues. V shed 2 bases and J shed 4 bases, with 14 bases lying between them. The CDR3 is CASSYGAGLGYGYTF. The CDR3 DNA is TGTGCCAGCAGTTACGGGGCGGGCTTGGGCTATGGCTACACCTTC.

The chain is built from TRBV6-1 and TRBJ2-7, with unresolved D. The V and J ends lost 3 bases and 0 bases respectively, with 12 bases between them. This CDR3 is 15 amino acids long. Germline V gives CDR1 MNHNS, CDR2 SASEGT. The CDR3 bases are TGTGCCAGCAGTGAGGTGAGTCAGCCCTCCTACGAGCAGTACTTC. Its translation: CASSEVSQPSYEQYF.

V usage is TRBV6-6 and J usage is TRBJ1-4, with no clear D. Per germline, CDR1 MNHNY and CDR2 SVGAGI (reference sequence). V lost 10 bases, J lost 3 bases, and 18 bases lay in between. The CDR3 runs to 15 residues. The CDR3 DNA is TGTGCCATCCGCGACCCAGGTCGGTCTAATGAAAAACTGTTTTTT. This sequence encodes CAIRDPGRSNEKLFF.

The chain is built from TRBV5-5 and TRBJ1-1, with 8 bases lining up with TRBD1. The CDR3 length is 16 residues. Germline V gene sequence: CDR1 SGHKS, CDR2 YYEKEE (reference sequence). Trimming removed 1 base from V and 0 bases from J; junction bases left unmatched: 5. The CDR3 DNA reads as TGTGCCAGCAGCTTGTATAGGGGACAGGTGAACACTGAAGCTTTCTTT. It yields the protein CASSLYRGQVNTEAFF. The whole variable domain, remainder taken from reference TRBV5-5 and TRBJ1-1, is DAGVTQSPTHLIKTRGQQVTLRCSPISGHKSVSWYQQVLGQGPQFIFQYYEKEERGRGNFPDRFSARQFPNYSSELNVNALLLGDSALYLCASSLYRGQVNTEAFFGQGTRLTVV.

DNA for the CDR3: TGCGCCAGCAGCTCAGGACAGGTTCGCACAGATACGCAGTATTTT. The encoded protein is CASSSGQVRTDTQYF. The V call is TRBV5-1, the J call TRBJ2-3; 7 bases line up with TRBD1. There are 15 residues in the CDR3. Germline V lookup: CDR1 SGHRS, CDR2 YFSETQ. V was pared by 3 bases and J by 1 base, with 5 bases of the junction left unmatched.

Concerning this clone: This specimen includes other DNA sequences encoding the same CDR3. The J gene is TRBJ1-2, the V gene TRBV7-9, with D unresolved. Germline values: CDR1 SEHNR, CDR2 FQNEAQ (reference sequence). Trimming cost V 2 bases and J 3 bases, with 4 bases left between them. The CDR3 length is 12 residues. The chain's CDR3 is CASSLTDYGYTF. DNA of the CDR3: TGTGCCAGCAGCTTAACAGACTATGGCTACACCTTC.

The chain recombines TRBV2 with TRBJ1-6, with 9 bases that match TRBD1. The CDR3 sequence is 15 residues long. Germline V CDR1 and CDR2: SNHLY, FYNNEI. Losses at the gene ends were 6 bases for V and 7 bases for J; bases not matched to a gene: 7. CDR3 sequence: CASSGGTGWNSPLHF. As DNA, the CDR3 is TGTGCCAGCAGCGGGGGGACAGGGTGGAATTCACCCCTCCACTTT.

The rearrangement uses TRBV20-1 and TRBJ1-1; D remains ambiguous. The CDR3 runs to 11 residues. Looked up from germline, CDR1 is DFQATT and CDR2 is SNEGSKA (reference sequence). The CDR3 DNA reads as TGCACTAGCCAGCAGAACACTGAAGCTTTCTTT. Its translation: CTSQQNTEAFF.

V is TRBV5-6 and J is TRBJ1-3; TRBD1 matches 10 bases. V lost 4 bases and J lost 4; bases outside the gene matches: 8. Germline loops: CDR1 SGHDT, CDR2 YYEEEE. The CDR3 contains 16 residues. Here the CDR3 reads CASSVTGGARGNTIYF. CDR3 sequence (DNA): TGTGCCAGCAGCGTGACAGGGGGCGCAAGAGGAAACACCATATATTTT.

The V and J genes are TRBV5-1 and TRBJ2-3, with D possibly matching TRBD2 (5 bases). CDR3 length equals 13 residues. Trimming shortened V by 4 bases and J by 4 bases, and 10 bases separated the two germline ends. Germline V gene data show CDR1 as SGHRS and CDR2 as YFSETQ. The CDR3 nucleotides read TGCGCCAGCAGCGAGGGTAACTCAGATACGCAGTATTTT. Protein product: CASSEGNSDTQYF.

The chain recombines TRBV25-1 with TRBJ2-4; weak D call: TRBD1 (8 bases). In germline, CDR1 is MGHDK, CDR2 SYGVNS. Trimming removed 4 bases at V and 9 bases at J, with 19 bases between. The CDR3 runs 15 residues. Here the CDR3 DNA reads TGTGCCAGCAGTGCCGTGGACAGGGAGGGGAGCATTCAGTACTTC. Its translation is CASSAVDREGSIQYF.

The chain uses TRBV6-2 or TRBV6-3 and TRBJ2-1; D is undetermined. This CDR3 contains 12 residues. V lost 6 bases, J lost 7 bases, and 10 bases lay in between. The germline gives CDR1 MNHEY, CDR2 SVGEGT. The CDR3 spells CASSLGRNEQFF. In nucleotides, the CDR3 is TGTGCCAGCAGCCTCGGAAGGAATGAGCAGTTCTTC.

V and J are TRBV7-8 and TRBJ2-1, with 7 bases aligning to TRBD1. Germline lookup yields CDR1 SGHVS and CDR2 FQNEAQ. The CDR3 totals 14 residues. V lost 5 bases to trimming and J lost 6 bases; unmatched junction nucleotides: 7. CDR3 in DNA: TGTGCCAGCAGCATTCAGGGGGTAAGCAATGAGCAGTTCTTC. This encodes CASSIQGVSNEQFF.